This T cell receptor beta chain was observed in a study of cytomegalovirus exposure and HLA in healthy donors. Study overall: According to later analysis, the same platform produced the roughly 120 validation and around 730 first-cohort repertoires.

Only in-frame clones appear in the TCRdb table, and some are missing; sequencing was by immunoSEQ multiplex PCR. The sample shows around 70,000 clones, 85% to 95% of them seen only once. Broader study findings: Most TCRs appeared rarely, but some public TCRs recurred in many donors.

A remark on this clone: Its antigen is undetermined.

The source is a young man in good health and CMV-seronegative. Sequenced material: PBMCs.

This CDR3 reads CASSLGAGVQFF. CDR3 in DNA: TGTGCCAGCAGTTTAGGGGCGGGGGTGCAGTTCTTC. This chain joins TRBV28 and TRBJ2-1; 7 bases are shared with TRBD2. CDR3 length: 12 amino acids. V shed 2 bases and J 12 bases; nucleotides not matched to a gene: 4. Germline V gives CDR1 MDHEN, CDR2 SYDVKM.